These 8 T cell receptor beta chains were all obtained from the same sample, sequenced in a study of sequential checkpoint blockade in melanoma (dated by TCRdb to between 2018 and 2021). Receptor libraries were prepared by the immunoSEQ multiplex PCR assay. What TCRdb holds here is the immuneACCESS table cut down to in-frame rearrangements. Part of the clones is not present; checked against another copy, under half of the missing clones reflect an unresolved V gene, and the others are unexplained. In this sample the table shows around 12,000 clones, almost 75% of which occur a single time. The top ten hold roughly 17% of the sample. This specimen's treatment or condition label, per the study, means: randomized to nivolumab then ipilimumab (arm A) or the reverse (arm B). Sequenced material: CD8+ T cells sorted from blood (inferred from file names), taken from a patient given nivolumab and ipilimumab in sequence. These receptors all come from a human donor with melanoma.

The CDR3 sequence: CASREGPGVFYGYTF. CDR3 sequence (DNA): TGTGCCAGCCGCGAGGGACCGGGGGTTTTCTATGGCTACACCTTC. The chain recombines TRBV27 with TRBJ1-2; D might be TRBD1 (5 bases). The CDR3 is made up of 15 amino acids. Germline CDR1 is MNHEY and CDR2 is SMNVEV (reference sequence). Trimming removed 8 bases from V and 4 bases from J, with 20 bases in between.

The chain recombines TRBV6-1 with TRBJ1-2, with TRBD1 identical over 8 bases. The CDR3 runs to 15 residues. V trimming: 7 bases; J trimming: 6 bases; junction bases outside the gene matches: 13. Germline values: CDR1 MNHNS, CDR2 SASEGT. The CDR3 region is CASTPDRVLPNGYTF. The CDR3 DNA reads TGTGCCAGCACCCCGGACAGGGTGTTACCTAATGGCTACACCTTC.

The V gene is TRBV30, the J gene TRBJ2-1, with a possible D match to TRBD1 (6 bases). The V gene lost 2 bases and the J gene lost 3 bases, with 11 bases spanning the gap. The CDR3 sequence is 14 residues long. Germline-derived CDR1 and CDR2 are GTSNPN and SVGIG (reference sequence). The CDR3 bases are TGTGCCTGGAGTCCTAGGACAGACTACAATGAGCAGTTCTTC. Amino acid sequence: CAWSPRTDYNEQFF.

CDR3 protein: CASSARLDEQFF. The CDR3 nucleotides read TGTGCCAGCAGTGCTCGACTGGATGAGCAGTTCTTC. The chain is built from TRBV6-5 and TRBJ2-1; D gene unclear. This CDR3 has 12 amino acids. CDR1 is MNHEY, CDR2 SVGAGI, per germline. The V gene lost 5 bases and the J gene lost 8 bases, with 10 bases spanning the gap.

J is TRBJ1-1 and V is TRBV12-5; D possibly corresponds to TRBD1 (5 bases). Trimming removed 2 bases from V and 1 base from J, with 17 bases in between. This CDR3 region has 17 residues. The V gene's germline CDR1 is LGHNT and CDR2 FRNRAP. The CDR3 here is CASGLILRQPPNTEAFF. The CDR3 bases are TGTGCTAGTGGTTTGATCCTCCGACAGCCACCGAACACTGAAGCTTTCTTT.

The genes are TRBV7-9 and TRBJ1-2; 8 bases map to TRBD1. The CDR3 covers 16 residues. The V segment lost 5 bases and the J segment 8 bases; nucleotides outside the gene matches: 16. Germline V CDR1 and CDR2: SEHNR, FQNEAQ (reference sequence). The CDR3 DNA reads TGTGCCAGCAGCGGGGGGACAGGTCTACCCCTGGGGGGCTACACCTTC. This sequence encodes CASSGGTGLPLGGYTF.

A few counts support this clone. This same CDR3 is encoded by further DNA sequences in the sample. The chain recombines TRBV7-9 with TRBJ2-3, with a possible D match to TRBD2 (6 bases). V dropped 5 bases and J dropped 0 bases, with 12 bases sitting between them. There are 15 residues in the CDR3. The germline CDR1 and CDR2 sequences are SEHNR and FQNEAQ (reference sequence). CDR3 in amino acids: CASSPRGISTDTQYF. Written as DNA, the CDR3 is TGTGCCAGCAGCCCTCGGGGGATTAGCACAGATACGCAGTATTTT.

This clone was seen a handful of times. The chain combines TRBV7-3 with TRBJ2-1, with a tentative D call TRBD1 (5 bases). The germline V gene has CDR1 SGHTA and CDR2 FQGTGA. The CDR3 has 16 amino acids. The V end was cut by 0 bases, the J end by 2 bases, with 11 bases between. The CDR3 sequence is CASSLTLPGPYNEQFF. The DNA for the CDR3 is TGTGCCAGCAGCTTAACTCTTCCAGGGCCCTACAATGAGCAGTTCTTC. Full variable domain (rest looked up from reference TRBV7-3 and TRBJ2-1): GAGVSQTPSNKVTEKGKYVELRCDPISGHTALYWYRQSLGQGPEFLIYFQGTGAADDSGLPNDRFFAVRPEGSVSTLKIQRTERGDSAVYLCASSLTLPGPYNEQFFGPGTRLTVL.